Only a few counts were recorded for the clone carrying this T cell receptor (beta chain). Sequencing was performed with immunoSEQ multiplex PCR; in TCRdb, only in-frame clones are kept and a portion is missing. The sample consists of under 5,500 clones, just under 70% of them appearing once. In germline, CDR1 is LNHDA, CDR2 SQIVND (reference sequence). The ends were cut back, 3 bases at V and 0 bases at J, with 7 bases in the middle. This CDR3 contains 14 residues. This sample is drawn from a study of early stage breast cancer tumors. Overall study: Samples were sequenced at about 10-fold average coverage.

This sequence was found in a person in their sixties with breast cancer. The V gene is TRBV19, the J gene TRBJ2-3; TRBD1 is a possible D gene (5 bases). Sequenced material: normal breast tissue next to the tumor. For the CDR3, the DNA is TGTGCCAGTAGTATCCAGGGTAGCACAGATACGCAGTATTTT. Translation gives CASSIQGSTDTQYF.